This T cell receptor beta chain was identified in a study of T cell changes during pregnancy in multiple sclerosis. This CDR3 is built from 17 residues. Looked up from germline, CDR1 is MDHEN and CDR2 is SYDVKM. The V gene end was trimmed by 4 bases and the J gene end by 2 bases; junction bases not matched to a gene: 13. The data were produced by immunoSEQ multiplex PCR, yet TCRdb's version contains in-frame clones alone and is incomplete. The repertoire has over 70,000 clones, around 94% of them found once; the top ten carry 2.8%. The rearrangement joins TRBV28 to TRBJ1-1; 7 bases are a match to TRBD1. Here the sequenced sample was peripheral blood, taken in the third trimester of pregnancy. This receptor was identified in a female donor in good health, enrolled as a control in a pregnancy study. The CDR3: CASSSPYGRQGNTEAFF. The CDR3 region has the DNA TGTGCCAGCAGTTCCCCTTATGGGCGACAGGGAAACACTGAAGCTTTCTTT.